This T cell receptor beta chain emerged from a study of blood T cell repertoires in COVID-19. About the research overall: COVID-19 samples, acute and convalescent, were from the United States, Italy and Spain. In each case, the material was cDNA or gDNA derived from T cells, B-cell-depleted T cells, or PBMCs.

The ends were cut back, 4 bases at V and 7 bases at J, with 17 bases in the middle. Germline-derived CDR1 and CDR2 are SGHDT and YYEEEE. This CDR3 spans 14 amino acids. Original data processing: How many nucleated cells were present was estimated from reference gene primer amplification. Repertoires were generated with immunoSEQ multiplex PCR, while TCRdb's copy carries only in-frame clones and drops some. D and trimming were read from the DNA, whereas the V and J calls and clone size are those reported in that table. The top ten hold around 20% of the sample, which has 75,000 to 100,000 clones, roughly 90% seen once.

The sequenced sample consisted of peripheral blood. The sequence was obtained from a woman aged 80 or older with acute or convalescent COVID-19. The V call is TRBV5-6, the J call TRBJ1-2; perhaps TRBD1 as D (6 bases). The CDR3 DNA reads TGTGCCAGCAGCGTCGGGGACATCGATGGTGGCTACACCTTC. It specifies CASSVGDIDGGYTF.